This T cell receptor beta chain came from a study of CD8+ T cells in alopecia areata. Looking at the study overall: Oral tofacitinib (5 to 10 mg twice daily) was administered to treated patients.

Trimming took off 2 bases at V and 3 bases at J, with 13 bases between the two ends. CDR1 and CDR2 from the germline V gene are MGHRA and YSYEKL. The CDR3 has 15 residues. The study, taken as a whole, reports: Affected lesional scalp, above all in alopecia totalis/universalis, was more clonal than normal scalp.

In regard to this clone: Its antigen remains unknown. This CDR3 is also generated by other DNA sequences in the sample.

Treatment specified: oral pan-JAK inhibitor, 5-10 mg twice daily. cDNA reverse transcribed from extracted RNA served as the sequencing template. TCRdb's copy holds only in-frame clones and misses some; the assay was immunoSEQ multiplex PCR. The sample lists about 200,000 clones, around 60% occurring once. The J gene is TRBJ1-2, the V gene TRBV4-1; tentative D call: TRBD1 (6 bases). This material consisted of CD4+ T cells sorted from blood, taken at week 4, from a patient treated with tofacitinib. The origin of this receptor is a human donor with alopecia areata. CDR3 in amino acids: CASSQPTGGDYGYTF. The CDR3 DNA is TGCGCCAGCAGCCAACCTACCGGGGGCGACTATGGCTACACCTTC.